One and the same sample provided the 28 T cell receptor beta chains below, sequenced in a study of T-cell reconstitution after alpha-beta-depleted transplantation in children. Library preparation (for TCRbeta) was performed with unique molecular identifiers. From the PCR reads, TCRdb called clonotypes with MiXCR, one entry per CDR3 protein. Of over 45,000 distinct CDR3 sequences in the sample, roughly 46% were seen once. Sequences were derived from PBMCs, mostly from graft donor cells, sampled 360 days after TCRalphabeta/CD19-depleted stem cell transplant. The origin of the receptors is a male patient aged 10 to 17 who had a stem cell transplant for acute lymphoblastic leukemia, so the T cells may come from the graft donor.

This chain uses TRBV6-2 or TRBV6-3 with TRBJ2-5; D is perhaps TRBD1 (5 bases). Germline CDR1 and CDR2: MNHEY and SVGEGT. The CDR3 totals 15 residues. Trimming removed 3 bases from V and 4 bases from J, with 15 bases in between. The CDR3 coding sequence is TGTGCCAGCAGTTATCCGGGCAGGGTAGGAGAGACCCAGTACTTC. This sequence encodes CASSYPGRVGETQYF.

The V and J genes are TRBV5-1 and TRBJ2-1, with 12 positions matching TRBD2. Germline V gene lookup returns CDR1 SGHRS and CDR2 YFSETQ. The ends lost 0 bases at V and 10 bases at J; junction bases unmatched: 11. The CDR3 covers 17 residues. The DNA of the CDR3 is TGCGCCAGCAGCTTGGCCCTAGCGGGAGGGCCTTCAGGCGAGCAGTTCTTC. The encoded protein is CASSLALAGGPSGEQFF.

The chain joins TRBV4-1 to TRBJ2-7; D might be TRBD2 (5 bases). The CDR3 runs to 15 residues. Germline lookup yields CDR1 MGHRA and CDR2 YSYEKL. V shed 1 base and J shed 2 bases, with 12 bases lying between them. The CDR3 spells CASSQGADGAYEQYF. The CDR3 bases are TGCGCCAGCAGCCAAGGGGCTGACGGGGCCTACGAGCAGTACTTC.

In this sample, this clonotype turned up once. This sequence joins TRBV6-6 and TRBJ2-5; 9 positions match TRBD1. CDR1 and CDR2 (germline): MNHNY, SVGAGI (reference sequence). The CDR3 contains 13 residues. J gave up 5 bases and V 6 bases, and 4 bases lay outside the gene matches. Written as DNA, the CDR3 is TGTGCCAGCAGCGGACAGGGGAGGGAGACCCAGTACTTC. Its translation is CASSGQGRETQYF.

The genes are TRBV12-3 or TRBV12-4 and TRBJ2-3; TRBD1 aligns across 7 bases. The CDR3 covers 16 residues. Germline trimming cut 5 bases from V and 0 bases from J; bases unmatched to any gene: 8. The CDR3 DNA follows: TGTGCCAGCAGTCACGACAGGGTTCGTAGCACAGATACGCAGTATTTT. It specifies CASSHDRVRSTDTQYF.

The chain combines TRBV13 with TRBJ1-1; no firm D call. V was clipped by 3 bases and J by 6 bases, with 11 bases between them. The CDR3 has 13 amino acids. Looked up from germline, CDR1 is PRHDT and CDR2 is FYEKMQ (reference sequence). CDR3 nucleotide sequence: TGTGCCAGCAGCTTGATCCGGGTGGCTGAAGCTTTCTTT. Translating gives CASSLIRVAEAFF.

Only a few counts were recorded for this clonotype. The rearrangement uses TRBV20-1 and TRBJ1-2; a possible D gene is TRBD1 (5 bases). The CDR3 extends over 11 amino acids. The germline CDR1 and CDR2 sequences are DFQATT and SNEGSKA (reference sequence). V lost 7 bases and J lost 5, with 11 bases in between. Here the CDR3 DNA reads TGCAGTGTCCAGGGAGGGTATGGCTACACCTTC. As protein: CSVQGGYGYTF.

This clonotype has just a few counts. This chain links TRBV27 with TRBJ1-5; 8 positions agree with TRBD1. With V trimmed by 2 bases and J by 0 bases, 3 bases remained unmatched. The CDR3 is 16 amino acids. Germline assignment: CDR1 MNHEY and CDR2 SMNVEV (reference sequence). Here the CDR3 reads CASSLKTGDSNQPQHF. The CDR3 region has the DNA TGTGCCAGCAGTTTAAAGACAGGGGATAGCAATCAGCCCCAGCATTTT.

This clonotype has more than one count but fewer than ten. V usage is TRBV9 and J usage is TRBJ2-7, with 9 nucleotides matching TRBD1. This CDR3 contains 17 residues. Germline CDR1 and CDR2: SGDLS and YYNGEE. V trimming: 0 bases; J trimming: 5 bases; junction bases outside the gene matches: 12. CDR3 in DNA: TGTGCCAGCAGCGTAGCTTCGAGCTGGGACAGGGTAGACGAGCAGTACTTC. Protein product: CASSVASSWDRVDEQYF.

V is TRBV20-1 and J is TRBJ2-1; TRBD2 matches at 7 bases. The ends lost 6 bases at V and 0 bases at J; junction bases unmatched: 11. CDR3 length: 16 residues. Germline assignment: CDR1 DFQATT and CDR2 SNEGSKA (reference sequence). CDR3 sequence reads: CSARLAEGSSYNEQFF. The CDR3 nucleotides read TGCAGTGCCCGACTAGCCGAAGGGAGCTCCTACAATGAGCAGTTCTTC.

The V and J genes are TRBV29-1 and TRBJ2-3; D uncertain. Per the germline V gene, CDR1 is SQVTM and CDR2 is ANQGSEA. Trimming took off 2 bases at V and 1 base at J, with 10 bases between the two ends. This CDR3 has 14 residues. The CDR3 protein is CSVELAGGTDTQYF. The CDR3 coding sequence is TGCAGCGTTGAACTGGCAGGAGGCACAGATACGCAGTATTTT.

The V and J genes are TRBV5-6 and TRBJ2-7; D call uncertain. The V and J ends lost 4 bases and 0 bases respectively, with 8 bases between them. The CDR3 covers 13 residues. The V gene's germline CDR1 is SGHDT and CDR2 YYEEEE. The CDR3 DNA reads TGTGCCAGCAGCCGATGGAGCTCCTACGAGCAGTACTTC. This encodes CASSRWSSYEQYF. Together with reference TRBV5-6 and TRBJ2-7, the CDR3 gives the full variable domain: DAGVTQSPTHLIKTRGQQVTLRCSPKSGHDTVSWYQQALGQGPQFIFQYYEEEERQRGNFPDRFSGHQFPNYSSELNVNALLLGDSALYLCASSRWSSYEQYFGPGTRLTVT.

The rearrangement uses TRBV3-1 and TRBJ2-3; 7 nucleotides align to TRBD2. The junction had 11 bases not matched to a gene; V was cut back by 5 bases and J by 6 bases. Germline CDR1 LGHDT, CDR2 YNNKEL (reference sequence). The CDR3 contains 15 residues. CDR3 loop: CASSLAGGPVDTQYF. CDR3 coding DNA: TGTGCCAGCAGCTTAGCGGGCGGTCCGGTCGATACGCAGTATTTT.

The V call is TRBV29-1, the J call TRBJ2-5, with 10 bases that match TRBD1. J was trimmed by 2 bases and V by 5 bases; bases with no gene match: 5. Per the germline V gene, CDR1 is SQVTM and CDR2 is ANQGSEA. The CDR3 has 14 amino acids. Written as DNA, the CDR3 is TGCAGCGTTCTGGACAGGGGGATTCAAGAGACCCAGTACTTC. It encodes CSVLDRGIQETQYF.

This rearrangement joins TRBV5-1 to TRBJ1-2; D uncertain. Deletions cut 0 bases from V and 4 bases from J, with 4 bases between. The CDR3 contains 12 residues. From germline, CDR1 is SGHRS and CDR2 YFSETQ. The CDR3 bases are TGCGCCAGCAGCTTGGGAGCCTATGGCTACACCTTC. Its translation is CASSLGAYGYTF.

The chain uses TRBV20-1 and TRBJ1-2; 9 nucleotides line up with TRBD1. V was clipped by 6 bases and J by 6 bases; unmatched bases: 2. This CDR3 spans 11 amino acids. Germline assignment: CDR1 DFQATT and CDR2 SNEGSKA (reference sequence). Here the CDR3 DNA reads TGCAGTGCCAGGACAGGGGATGGCTACACCTTC. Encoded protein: CSARTGDGYTF.

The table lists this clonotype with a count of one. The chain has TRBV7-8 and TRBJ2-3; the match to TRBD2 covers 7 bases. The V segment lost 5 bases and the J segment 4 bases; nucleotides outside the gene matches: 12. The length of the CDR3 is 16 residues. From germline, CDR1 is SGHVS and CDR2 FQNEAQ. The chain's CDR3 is CASSLVSAGVSDTQYF. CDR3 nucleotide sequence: TGTGCCAGCAGCCTAGTGTCCGCGGGAGTGTCAGATACGCAGTATTTT.

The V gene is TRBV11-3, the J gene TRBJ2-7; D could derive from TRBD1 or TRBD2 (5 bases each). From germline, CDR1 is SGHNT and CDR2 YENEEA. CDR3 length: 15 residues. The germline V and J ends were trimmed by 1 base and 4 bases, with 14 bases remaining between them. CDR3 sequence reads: CASSLAQGRGYEQYF. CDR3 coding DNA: TGTGCCAGCAGCTTAGCCCAGGGACGAGGATACGAGCAGTACTTC. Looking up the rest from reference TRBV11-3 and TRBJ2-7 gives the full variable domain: EAGVVQSPRYKIIEKKQPVAFWCNPISGHNTLYWYLQNLGQGPELLIRYENEEAVDDSQLPKDRFSAERLKGVDSTLKIQPAELGDSAVYLCASSLAQGRGYEQYFGPGTRLTVT.

The CDR3 DNA is TGCAGCGTTGAAGGCCGGACGGAGACCCAGTACTTC. It yields the protein CSVEGRTETQYF. This rearrangement joins TRBV29-1 to TRBJ2-5; no firm D call. Germline CDR1 reads SQVTM; CDR2 reads ANQGSEA. V lost 1 base, J lost 5 bases, and 8 bases lay in between. This CDR3 is built from 12 residues.

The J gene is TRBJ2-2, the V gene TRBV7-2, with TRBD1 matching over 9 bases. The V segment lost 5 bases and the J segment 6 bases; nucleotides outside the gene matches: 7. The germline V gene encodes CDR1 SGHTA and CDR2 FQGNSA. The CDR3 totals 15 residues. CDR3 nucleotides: TGTGCCAGCAGCATCAACAGGGGGCGCGCCGGGGAGCTGTTTTTT. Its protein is CASSINRGRAGELFF.

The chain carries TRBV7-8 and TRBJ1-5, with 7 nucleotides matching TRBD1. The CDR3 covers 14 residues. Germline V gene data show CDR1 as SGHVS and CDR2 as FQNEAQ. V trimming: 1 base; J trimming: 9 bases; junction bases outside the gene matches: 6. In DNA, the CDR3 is TGTGCCAGCAGCTTAGGGGACAGCCGAGGGCCCCAGCATTTT. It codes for CASSLGDSRGPQHF.

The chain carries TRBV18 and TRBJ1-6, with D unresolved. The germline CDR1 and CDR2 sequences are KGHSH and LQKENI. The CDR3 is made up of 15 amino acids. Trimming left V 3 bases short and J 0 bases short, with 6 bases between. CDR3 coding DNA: TGTGCCAGCTCACCTGAGACCTCCTATAATTCACCCCTCCACTTT. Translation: CASSPETSYNSPLHF. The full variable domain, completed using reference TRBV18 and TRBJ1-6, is NAGVMQNPRHLVRRRGQEARLRCSPMKGHSHVYWYRQLPEEGLKFMVYLQKENIIDESGMPKERFSAEFPKEGPSILRIQQVVRGDSAAYFCASSPETSYNSPLHFGNGTRLTVT.

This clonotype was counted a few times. The chain's CDR3 is CASSFGPSDSPDTQYF. In nucleotides, the CDR3 is TGTGCCAGCAGCTTCGGCCCCTCGGATTCACCAGATACGCAGTATTTT. The chain employs TRBV7-9 and TRBJ2-3; no firm D call. The CDR3 consists of 16 residues. CDR1 and CDR2 (germline): SEHNR, FQNEAQ (reference sequence). V lost 3 bases and J lost 4, with 17 bases in between.

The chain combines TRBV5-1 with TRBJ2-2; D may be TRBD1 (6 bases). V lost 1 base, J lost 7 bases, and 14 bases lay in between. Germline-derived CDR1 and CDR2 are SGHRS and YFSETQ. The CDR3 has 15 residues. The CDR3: CASSLQIRGFGELFF. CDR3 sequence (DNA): TGCGCCAGCAGCTTGCAAATCAGGGGCTTCGGGGAGCTGTTTTTT.

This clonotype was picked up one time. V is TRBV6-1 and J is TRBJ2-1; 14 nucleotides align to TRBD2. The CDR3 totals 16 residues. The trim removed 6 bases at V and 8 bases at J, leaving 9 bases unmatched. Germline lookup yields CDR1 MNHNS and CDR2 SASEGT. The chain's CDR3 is CASSQTSGGAYDEQFF. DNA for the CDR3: TGTGCCAGCAGCCAGACTAGCGGGGGGGCCTATGATGAGCAGTTCTTC.

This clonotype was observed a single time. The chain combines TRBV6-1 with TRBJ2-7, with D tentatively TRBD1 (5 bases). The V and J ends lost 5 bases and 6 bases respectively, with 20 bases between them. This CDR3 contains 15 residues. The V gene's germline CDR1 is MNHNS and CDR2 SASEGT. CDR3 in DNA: TGTGCCAGCAGTCAACAGACAGTAATTGAAAGCGAGCAGTACTTC. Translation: CASSQQTVIESEQYF.

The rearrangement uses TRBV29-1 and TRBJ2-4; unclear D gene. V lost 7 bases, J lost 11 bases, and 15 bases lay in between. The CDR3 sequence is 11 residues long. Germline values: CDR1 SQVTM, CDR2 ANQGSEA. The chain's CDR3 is CSADRKGLQYF. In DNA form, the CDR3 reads TGCAGCGCCGACCGAAAGGGCCTTCAGTACTTC.

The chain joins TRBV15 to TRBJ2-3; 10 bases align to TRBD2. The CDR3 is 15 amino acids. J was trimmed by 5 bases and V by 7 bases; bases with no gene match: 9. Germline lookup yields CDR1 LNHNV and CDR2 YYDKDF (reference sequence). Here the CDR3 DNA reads TGTGCCACCATGGTGTCTAGCGGGAGAAGAGATACGCAGTATTTT. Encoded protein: CATMVSSGRRDTQYF.